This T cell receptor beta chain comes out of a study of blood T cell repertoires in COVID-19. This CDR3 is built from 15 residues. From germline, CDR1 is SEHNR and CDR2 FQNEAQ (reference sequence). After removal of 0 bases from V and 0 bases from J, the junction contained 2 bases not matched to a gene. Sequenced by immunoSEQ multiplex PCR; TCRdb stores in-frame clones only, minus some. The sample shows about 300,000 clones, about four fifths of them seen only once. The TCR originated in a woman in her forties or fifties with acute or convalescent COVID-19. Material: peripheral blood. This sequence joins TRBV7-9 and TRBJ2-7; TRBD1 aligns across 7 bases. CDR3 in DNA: TGTGCCAGCAGCTTAGCAGGACAGGACTCCTACGAGCAGTACTTC. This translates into CASSLAGQDSYEQYF.